This TCR beta chain was documented in a study of blood T cell repertoires in COVID-19. The wider study: Samples of COVID-19 (acute and convalescent) were obtained from the United States, Italy and Spain.

Only in-frame clones appear in the TCRdb table, and some are missing; sequencing was by immunoSEQ multiplex PCR. The sample consists of about 50,000 clones, 84% of them appearing once. Germline values: CDR1 SGHRS, CDR2 YFSETQ. The CDR3 is 15 amino acids. J gave up 8 bases and V 0 bases, and 4 bases lay outside the gene matches. The chain links TRBV5-1 to TRBJ2-1, with TRBD1 matching 11 bases. The clonotype originates from a man aged 55 to 70 with acute or convalescent COVID-19. Sequenced input: peripheral blood. The CDR3: CASSLVGQGADEQFF. CDR3 DNA sequence: TGCGCCAGCAGCTTGGTAGGACAGGGGGCCGATGAGCAGTTCTTC.